The source of this T cell receptor (beta chain) is a study of shared clonotypes between healthy human individuals. Whole-study context: Used for every donor were three CD4 naive, three CD4 memory, two CD8 naive and one CD8 memory plate.

In the naive CD8 group, cells lacked CD45RO and were positively selected for CCR7, so terminally differentiated effector memory CD45RA+ cells were left out. The CDR3 spans 15 residues. V lost 5 bases and J lost 1, with 15 bases in between. The germline V gene encodes CDR1 SGHVS and CDR2 FQNEAQ. Clones were sequenced by immunoSEQ multiplex PCR, and TCRdb holds only the in-frame ones, with some missing. Of about 2.2 million clones listed, about 93% were seen once; the top ten hold roughly 1.7%. The sequencing input was naive CD8+ T cells from PBMCs. The receptor comes from a young man in good health. Some clones in this sample may be carry-over from other donors' samples. The chain combines TRBV7-8 with TRBJ2-7, with D perhaps matching TRBD2 (6 bases). The CDR3 DNA reads TGTGCCAGCAGCCCACCCGGGACTTTATCCTACGAGCAGTACTTC. It encodes CASSPPGTLSYEQYF.